This note documents a single T cell receptor (beta chain) sequence. What it recognizes is unknown. These data belong to a study of OX40 agonist ivuxolimab in advanced cancers. At the level of the study: In this trial design, patients received ivuxolimab intravenously at 0.01 to 10 mg/kg every 2 weeks.

Overall study findings and caveats: Low levels of normalized T-cell clonal expansion also appeared in some nonresponders.

Here immunoSEQ multiplex PCR was the method, and the copy in TCRdb shows in-frame clones only, minus some. This sample has roughly 76,000 clones, with about 93% found just once. Germline CDR1 reads MNHEY; CDR2 reads SVGAGI. The CDR3 is made up of 14 amino acids. Unmatched junction bases numbered 4, after V lost 3 bases and J lost 4 bases. The chain combines TRBV6-5 with TRBJ1-1; 8 nucleotides match TRBD1. The specimen was CD4+ or CD8+ T cells sorted from blood, collected in a trial of the OX40 agonist ivuxolimab. This clonotype was sampled from an adult with an advanced solid tumor such as melanoma, head and neck, liver or kidney cancer. For the CDR3, the DNA is TGTGCCAGCAGTTATTTCACAGGGGGCACTGAAGCTTTCTTT. Translation: CASSYFTGGTEAFF.